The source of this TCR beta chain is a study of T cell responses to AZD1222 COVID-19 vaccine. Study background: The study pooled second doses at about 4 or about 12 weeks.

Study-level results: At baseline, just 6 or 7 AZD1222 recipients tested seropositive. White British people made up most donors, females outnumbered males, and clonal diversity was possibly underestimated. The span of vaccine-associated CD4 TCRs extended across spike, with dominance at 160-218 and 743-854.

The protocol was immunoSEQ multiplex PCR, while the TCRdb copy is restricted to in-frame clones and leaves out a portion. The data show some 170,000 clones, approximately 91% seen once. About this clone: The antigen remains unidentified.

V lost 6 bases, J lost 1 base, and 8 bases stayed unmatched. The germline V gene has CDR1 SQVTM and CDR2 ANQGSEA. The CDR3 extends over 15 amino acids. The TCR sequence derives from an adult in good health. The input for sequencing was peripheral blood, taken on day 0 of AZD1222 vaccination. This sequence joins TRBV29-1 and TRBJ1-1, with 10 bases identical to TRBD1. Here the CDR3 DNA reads TGCAGCGTCCCCGGACAGGGGGGGGCGAACACTGAAGCTTTCTTT. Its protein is CSVPGQGGANTEAFF.